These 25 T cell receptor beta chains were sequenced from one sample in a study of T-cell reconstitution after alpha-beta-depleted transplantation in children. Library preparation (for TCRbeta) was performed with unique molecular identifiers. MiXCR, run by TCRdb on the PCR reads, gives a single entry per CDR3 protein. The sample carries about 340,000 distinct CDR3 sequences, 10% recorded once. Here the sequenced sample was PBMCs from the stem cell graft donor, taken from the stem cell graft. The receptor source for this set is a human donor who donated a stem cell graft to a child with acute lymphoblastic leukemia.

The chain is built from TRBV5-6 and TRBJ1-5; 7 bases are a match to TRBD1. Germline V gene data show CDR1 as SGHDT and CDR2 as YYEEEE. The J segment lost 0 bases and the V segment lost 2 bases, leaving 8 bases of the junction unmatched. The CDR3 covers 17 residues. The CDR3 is CASSFWTGDYSNQPQHF. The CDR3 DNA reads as TGTGCCAGCAGCTTCTGGACAGGAGATTATAGCAATCAGCCCCAGCATTTT.

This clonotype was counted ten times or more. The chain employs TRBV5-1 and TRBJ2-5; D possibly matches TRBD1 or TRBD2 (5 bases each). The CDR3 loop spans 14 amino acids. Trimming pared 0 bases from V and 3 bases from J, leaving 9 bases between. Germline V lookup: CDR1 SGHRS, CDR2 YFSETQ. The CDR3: CASSLGDPKETQYF. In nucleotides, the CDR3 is TGCGCCAGCAGCTTGGGGGACCCCAAAGAGACCCAGTACTTC.

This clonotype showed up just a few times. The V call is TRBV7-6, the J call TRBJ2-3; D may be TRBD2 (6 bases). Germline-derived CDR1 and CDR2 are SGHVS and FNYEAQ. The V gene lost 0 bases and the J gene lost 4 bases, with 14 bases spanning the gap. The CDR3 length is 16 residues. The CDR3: CASSLAELANSDTQYF. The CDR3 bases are TGTGCCAGCAGCTTAGCAGAACTAGCAAATTCAGATACGCAGTATTTT.

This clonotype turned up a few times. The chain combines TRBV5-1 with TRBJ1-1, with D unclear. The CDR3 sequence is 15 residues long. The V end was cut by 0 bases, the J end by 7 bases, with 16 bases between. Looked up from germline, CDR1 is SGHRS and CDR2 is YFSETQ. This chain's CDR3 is CASSLEGIRFLEAFF. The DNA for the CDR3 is TGCGCCAGCAGCTTGGAGGGAATTCGGTTCCTTGAAGCTTTCTTT. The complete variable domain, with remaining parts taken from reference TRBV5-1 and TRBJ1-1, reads KAGVTQTPRYLIKTRGQQVTLSCSPISGHRSVSWYQQTPGQGLQFLFEYFSETQRNKGNFPGRFSGRQFSNSRSEMNVSTLELGDSALYLCASSLEGIRFLEAFFGQGTRLTVV.

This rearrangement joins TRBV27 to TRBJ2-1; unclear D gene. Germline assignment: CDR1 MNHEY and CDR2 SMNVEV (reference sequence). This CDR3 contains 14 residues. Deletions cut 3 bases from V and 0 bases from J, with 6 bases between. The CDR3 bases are TGTGCCAGCAGTTTGACCCGCTCCTACAATGAGCAGTTCTTC. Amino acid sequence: CASSLTRSYNEQFF.

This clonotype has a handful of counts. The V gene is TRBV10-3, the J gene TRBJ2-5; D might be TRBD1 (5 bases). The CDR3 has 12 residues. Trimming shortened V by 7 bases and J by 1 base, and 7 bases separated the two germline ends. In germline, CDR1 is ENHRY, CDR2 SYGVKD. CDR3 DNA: TGTGCCATCAAGGACATCCAAGAGACCCAGTACTTC. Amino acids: CAIKDIQETQYF.

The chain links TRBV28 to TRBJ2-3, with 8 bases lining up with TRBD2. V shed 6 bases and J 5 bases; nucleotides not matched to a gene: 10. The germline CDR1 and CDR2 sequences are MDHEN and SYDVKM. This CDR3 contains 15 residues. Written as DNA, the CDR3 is TGTGCCAGCAGGACTAGCGAAGGATCCTTAGATACGCAGTATTTT. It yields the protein CASRTSEGSLDTQYF.

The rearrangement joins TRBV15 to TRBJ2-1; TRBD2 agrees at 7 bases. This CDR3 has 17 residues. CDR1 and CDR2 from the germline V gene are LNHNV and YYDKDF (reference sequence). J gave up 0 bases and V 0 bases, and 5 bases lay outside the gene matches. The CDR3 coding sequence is TGTGCCACCAGCAGAGAACTAGCGCAGAGCTCCTACAATGAGCAGTTCTTC. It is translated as CATSRELAQSSYNEQFF.

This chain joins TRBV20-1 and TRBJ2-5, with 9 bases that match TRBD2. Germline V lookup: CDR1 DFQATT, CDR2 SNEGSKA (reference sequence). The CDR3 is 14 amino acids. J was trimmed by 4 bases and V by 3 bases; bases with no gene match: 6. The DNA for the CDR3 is TGCAGTGCTAGTGAGCGGGAGGTTTCAGAGACCCAGTACTTC. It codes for CSASEREVSETQYF.

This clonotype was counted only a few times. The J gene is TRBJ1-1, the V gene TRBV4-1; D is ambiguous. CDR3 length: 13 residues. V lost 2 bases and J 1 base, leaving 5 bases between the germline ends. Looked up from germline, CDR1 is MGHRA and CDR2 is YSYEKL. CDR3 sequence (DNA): TGCGCCAGCAGCCAAAGAACGAACACTGAAGCTTTCTTT. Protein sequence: CASSQRTNTEAFF.

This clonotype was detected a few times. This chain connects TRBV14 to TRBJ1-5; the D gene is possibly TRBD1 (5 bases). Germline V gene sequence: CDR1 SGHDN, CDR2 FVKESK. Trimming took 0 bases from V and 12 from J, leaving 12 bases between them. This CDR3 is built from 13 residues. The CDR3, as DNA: TGTGCCAGCAGCCAAGATCCCCAGGGAGGCCAGCATTTT. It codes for CASSQDPQGGQHF.

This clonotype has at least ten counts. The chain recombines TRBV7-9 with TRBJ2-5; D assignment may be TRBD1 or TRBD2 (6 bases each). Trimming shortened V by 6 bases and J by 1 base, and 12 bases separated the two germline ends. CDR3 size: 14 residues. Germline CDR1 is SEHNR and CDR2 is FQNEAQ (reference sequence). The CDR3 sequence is CASSLSGAQETQYF. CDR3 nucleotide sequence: TGTGCCAGCAGTCTTTCGGGGGCCCAAGAGACCCAGTACTTC.

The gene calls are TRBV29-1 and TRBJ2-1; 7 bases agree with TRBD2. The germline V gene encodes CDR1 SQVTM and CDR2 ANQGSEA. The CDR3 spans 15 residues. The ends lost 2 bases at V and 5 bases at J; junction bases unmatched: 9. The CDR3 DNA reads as TGCAGCGTTGAATCATGGAGCGGGATACACAATGAGCAGTTCTTC. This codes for CSVESWSGIHNEQFF.

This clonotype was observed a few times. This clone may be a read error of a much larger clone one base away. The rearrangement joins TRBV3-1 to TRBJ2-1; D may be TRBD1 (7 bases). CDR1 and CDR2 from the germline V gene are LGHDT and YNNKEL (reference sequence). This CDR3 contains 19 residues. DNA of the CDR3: TGTACCAGCAGCCACGGGACAGCCAGAACTAGCCCCTCCTACAATGAGCAGTTCTTC. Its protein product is CTSSHGTARTSPSYNEQFF.

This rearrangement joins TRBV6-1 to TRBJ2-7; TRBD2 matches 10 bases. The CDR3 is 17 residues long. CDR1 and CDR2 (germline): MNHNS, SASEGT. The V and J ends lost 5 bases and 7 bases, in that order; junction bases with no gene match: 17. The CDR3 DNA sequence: TGTGCCAGCAGTCAGGCGGCGGGAGGGACTAGCGTGGGGGAGCAGTACTTC. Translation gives CASSQAAGGTSVGEQYF.

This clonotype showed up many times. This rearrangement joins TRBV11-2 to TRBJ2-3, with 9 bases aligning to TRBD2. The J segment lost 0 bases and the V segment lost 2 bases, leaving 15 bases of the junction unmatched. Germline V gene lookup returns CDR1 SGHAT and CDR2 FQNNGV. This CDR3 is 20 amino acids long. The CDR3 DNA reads TGTGCCAGCAGCTTAATCGGCAGCGTGACTAGCGGTAGAAGCACAGATACGCAGTATTTT. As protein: CASSLIGSVTSGRSTDTQYF.

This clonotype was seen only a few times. CDR3 nucleotide sequence: TGCAGTGCTAGAGAAACAGGGAGGAGCACTGAAGCTTTCTTT. Protein sequence: CSARETGRSTEAFF. The chain uses TRBV20-1 and TRBJ1-1; TRBD1 is a possible D gene (6 bases). The CDR3 loop spans 14 amino acids. CDR1 and CDR2 from the germline V gene are DFQATT and SNEGSKA (reference sequence). V lost 0 bases to trimming and J lost 4 bases, with 12 bases between them.

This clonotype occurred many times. CDR3 residues: CASSYPSLAGCNTGELFF. The DNA of the CDR3 is TGTGCCAGCAGTTACCCGTCACTAGCGGGATGTAACACCGGGGAGCTGTTTTTT. The gene calls are TRBV6-2 or TRBV6-3 and TRBJ2-2; 10 bases are a match to TRBD2. This CDR3 has 18 residues. V was clipped by 2 bases and J by 2 bases; unmatched bases: 8. Germline V CDR1 and CDR2: MNHEY, SVGEGT.

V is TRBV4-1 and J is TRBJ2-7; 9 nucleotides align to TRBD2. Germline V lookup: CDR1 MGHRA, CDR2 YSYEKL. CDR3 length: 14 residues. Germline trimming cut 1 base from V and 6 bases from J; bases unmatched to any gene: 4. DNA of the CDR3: TGCGCCAGCAGCCAAGGTGGAGCGGGAGGCGAGCAGTACTTC. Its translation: CASSQGGAGGEQYF.

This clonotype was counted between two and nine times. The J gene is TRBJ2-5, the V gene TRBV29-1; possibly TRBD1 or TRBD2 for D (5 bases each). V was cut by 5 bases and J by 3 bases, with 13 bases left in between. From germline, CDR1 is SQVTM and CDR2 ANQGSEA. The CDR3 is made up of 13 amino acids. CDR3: CSVRGGREETQYF. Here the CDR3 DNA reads TGCAGCGTTCGGGGCGGTAGAGAAGAGACCCAGTACTTC.

CDR3 bases: TGTGCCAGCAGTTCCCAAAGGGATCCGAATAAGGACGAGCAGTACTTC. As protein: CASSSQRDPNKDEQYF. This chain links TRBV27 with TRBJ2-7, with D uncertain. V was clipped by 4 bases and J by 5 bases, with 21 bases between them. CDR1 MNHEY and CDR2 SMNVEV come from the germline V gene (reference sequence). This CDR3 has 16 residues.

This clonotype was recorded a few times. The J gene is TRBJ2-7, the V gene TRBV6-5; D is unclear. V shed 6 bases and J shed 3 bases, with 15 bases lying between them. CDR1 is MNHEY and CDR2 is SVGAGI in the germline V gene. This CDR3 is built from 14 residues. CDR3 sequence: CASRLHEDGYEQYF. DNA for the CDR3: TGTGCCAGCAGATTACACGAGGACGGCTACGAGCAGTACTTC.

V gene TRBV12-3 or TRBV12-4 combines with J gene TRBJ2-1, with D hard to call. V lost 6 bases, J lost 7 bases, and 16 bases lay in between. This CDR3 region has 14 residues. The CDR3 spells CASSSLVGSNEQFF. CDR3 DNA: TGTGCCAGCAGCTCCCTAGTAGGGTCAAATGAGCAGTTCTTC.

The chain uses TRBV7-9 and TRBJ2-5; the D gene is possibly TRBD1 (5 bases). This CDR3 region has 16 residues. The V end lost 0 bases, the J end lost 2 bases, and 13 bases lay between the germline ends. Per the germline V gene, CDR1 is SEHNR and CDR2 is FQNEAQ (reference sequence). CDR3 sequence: CASSLALDTLQETQYF. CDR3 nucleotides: TGTGCCAGCAGCTTAGCGTTGGACACCTTACAAGAGACCCAGTACTTC.

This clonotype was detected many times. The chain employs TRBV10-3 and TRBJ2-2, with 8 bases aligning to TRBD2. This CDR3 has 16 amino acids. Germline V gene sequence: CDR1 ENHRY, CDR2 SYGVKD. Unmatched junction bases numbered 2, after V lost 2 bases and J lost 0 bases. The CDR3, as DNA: TGTGCCATCAGTGAGACGGGACTAGCGAACACCGGGGAGCTGTTTTTT. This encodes CAISETGLANTGELFF.